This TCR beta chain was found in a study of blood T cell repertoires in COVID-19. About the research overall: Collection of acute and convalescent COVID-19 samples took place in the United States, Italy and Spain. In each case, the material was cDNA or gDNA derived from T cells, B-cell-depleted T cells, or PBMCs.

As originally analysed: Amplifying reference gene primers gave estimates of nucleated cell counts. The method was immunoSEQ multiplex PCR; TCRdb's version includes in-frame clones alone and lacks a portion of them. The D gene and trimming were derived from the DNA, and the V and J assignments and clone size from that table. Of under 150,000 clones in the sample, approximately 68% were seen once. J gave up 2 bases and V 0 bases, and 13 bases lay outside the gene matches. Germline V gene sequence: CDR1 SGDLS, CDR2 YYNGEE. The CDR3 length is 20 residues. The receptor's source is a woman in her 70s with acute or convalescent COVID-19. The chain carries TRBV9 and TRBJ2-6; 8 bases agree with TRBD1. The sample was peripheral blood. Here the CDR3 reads CASSVAPDRALGAGANVLTF. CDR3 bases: TGTGCCAGCAGCGTAGCTCCGGACAGGGCTTTGGGGGCTGGGGCCAACGTCCTGACTTTC.